These T cell receptor beta chains were read from a single sample in a study of shared clonotypes between healthy human individuals. Using immunoSEQ multiplex PCR, the repertoire was profiled, and TCRdb retains in-frame clones only, with some absent. In the table there are 2.3 million or so clones, 85% to 95% of which are singletons. The sequenced material came from naive CD4+ T cells from PBMCs. These receptors were obtained from a young man in good health. Some clones in this sample may be carry-over from other donors' samples. Each CDR3 is given without its conserved first and last residue. The D gene is left open where the match is weak.

v_call: TRBV2; j_call: TRBJ1-1; d_call: TRBD1; cdr3_aa: ASSDTGGWTEAF
v_call: TRBV6-6; j_call: TRBJ2-7; d_call: NA; cdr3_aa: ASSHRATNEQY
v_call: TRBV5-1; j_call: TRBJ2-7; d_call: NA; cdr3_aa: ASSIRATGFVSYEQY
v_call: TRBV5-1; j_call: TRBJ2-5; d_call: TRBD2; cdr3_aa: ASSLGSGRAQETQY
v_call: TRBV5-1; j_call: TRBJ2-2; d_call: TRBD1; cdr3_aa: ASSSQGQGRVGELF
v_call: TRBV5-1; j_call: TRBJ2-3; d_call: TRBD2; cdr3_aa: ASSSGRYTDTQY
v_call: TRBV27; j_call: TRBJ2-2; d_call: TRBD1; cdr3_aa: ASSVQGAPGELF
v_call: TRBV30; j_call: TRBJ2-7; d_call: NA; cdr3_aa: AWSAAGQYYEQY
v_call: TRBV18; j_call: TRBJ2-2; d_call: NA; cdr3_aa: ASSPPIGERAGELF
v_call: TRBV2; j_call: TRBJ1-1; d_call: TRBD1; cdr3_aa: ASTRGQGATEAF
v_call: TRBV5-1; j_call: TRBJ1-1; d_call: NA; cdr3_aa: ASSKGQANSGTEAF
v_call: TRBV28; j_call: TRBJ1-5; d_call: NA; cdr3_aa: ASSETGTGTYQPQH
v_call: TRBV5-1; j_call: TRBJ2-3; d_call: NA; cdr3_aa: ASSLVEGDTQY
v_call: TRBV18; j_call: TRBJ2-2; d_call: TRBD2; cdr3_aa: ASSVDLREATNTGELF
v_call: TRBV7-9; j_call: TRBJ1-4; d_call: TRBD1; cdr3_aa: ASSLADRAMETGDEKLF
v_call: TRBV7-2; j_call: TRBJ1-3; d_call: NA; cdr3_aa: ASSLFVGDSGNTIY
v_call: TRBV5-4; j_call: TRBJ2-7; d_call: NA; cdr3_aa: ASTLWRDSEIYEQY
v_call: TRBV6-5; j_call: TRBJ1-2; d_call: TRBD1; cdr3_aa: ASSQQGTGYT